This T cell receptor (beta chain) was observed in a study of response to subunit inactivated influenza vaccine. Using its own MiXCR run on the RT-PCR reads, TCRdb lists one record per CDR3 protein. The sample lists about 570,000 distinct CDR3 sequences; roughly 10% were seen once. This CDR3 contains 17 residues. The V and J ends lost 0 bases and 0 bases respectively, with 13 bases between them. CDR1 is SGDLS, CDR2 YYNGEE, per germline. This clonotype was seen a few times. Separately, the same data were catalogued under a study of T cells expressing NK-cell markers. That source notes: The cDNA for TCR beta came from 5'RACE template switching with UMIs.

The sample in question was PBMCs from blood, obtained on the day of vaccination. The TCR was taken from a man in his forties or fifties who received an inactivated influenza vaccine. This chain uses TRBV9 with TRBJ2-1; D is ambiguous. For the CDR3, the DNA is TGTGCCAGCAGCGTAGAACTCGGGTTAAGCTCCTACAATGAGCAGTTCTTC. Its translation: CASSVELGLSSYNEQFF.